This T cell receptor (beta chain) appears in the sequencing data of a study of radiotherapy plus CTLA-4 blockade in lung cancer. In the study overall: Disease control reached 31%, with objective responses in 15% to 20%. Study-level findings and limits: Tumor-origin TCR clones grew in blood after radiotherapy plus ipilimumab. In blood, early T cell clone dynamics reportedly predicted response best, together with interferon-beta.

The table lists this clone with a few counts. What it recognizes is unknown. Measured with immunoSEQ multiplex PCR; TCRdb has only the in-frame clones, and not every one. The sample consists of about 43,000 clones, roughly two thirds of them appearing once. Germline V gene data show CDR1 as SQVTM and CDR2 as ANQGSEA. Trimming took 7 bases from V and 5 from J; bases not matched to a gene: 11. The CDR3 is made up of 14 amino acids. The material sequenced was peripheral blood, taken from a patient treated with radiotherapy plus ipilimumab. This TCR was recovered from a human donor with non-small cell lung cancer who had a partial response to radiotherapy plus ipilimumab. The chain is built from TRBV29-1 and TRBJ2-1; TRBD2 matches at 7 bases. CDR3 nucleotides: TGCAGCGCCACGGGGAGGGGTATCAACAATGAGCAGTTCTTC. Protein sequence: CSATGRGINNEQFF.